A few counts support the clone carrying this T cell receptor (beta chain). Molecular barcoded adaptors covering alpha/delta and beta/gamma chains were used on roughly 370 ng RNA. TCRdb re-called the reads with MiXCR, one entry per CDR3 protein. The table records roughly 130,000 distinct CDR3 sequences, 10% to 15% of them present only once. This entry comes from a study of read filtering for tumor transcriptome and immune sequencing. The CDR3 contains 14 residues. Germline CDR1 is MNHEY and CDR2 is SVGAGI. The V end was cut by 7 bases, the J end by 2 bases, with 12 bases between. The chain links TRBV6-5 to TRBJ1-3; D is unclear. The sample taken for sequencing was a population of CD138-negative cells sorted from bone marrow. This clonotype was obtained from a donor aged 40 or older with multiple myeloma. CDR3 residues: CASTRGRPGNTIYF. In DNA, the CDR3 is TGTGCCAGCACCCGAGGGAGGCCTGGAAACACCATATATTTT.